This TCR beta chain comes out of a study of blood T cell repertoires in COVID-19. Authors' data handling: The authors estimated nucleated cell counts from reference gene primer amplification. Method: immunoSEQ multiplex PCR; TCRdb's copy keeps in-frame clones and lacks some. V, J and clone size were drawn from that table, and D and trimming were deduced from the DNA. The sample lists some 50,000 clones; about nine tenths were seen once. Germline lookup yields CDR1 SGHVS and CDR2 FNYEAQ. There are 12 residues in the CDR3. The V gene lost 8 bases and the J gene lost 6 bases, with 12 bases spanning the gap.

The specimen was peripheral blood. The chain has TRBV7-6 and TRBJ2-3; perhaps TRBD2 as D (5 bases). This TCR was sampled from a middle-aged man with acute or convalescent COVID-19. The CDR3 sequence is CASATRGDTQYF. The CDR3 region has the DNA TGTGCCAGCGCAACGCGAGGGGATACGCAGTATTTT.